The 11 T cell receptor beta chains below all came from one sample that was sequenced in a study of T-cell memory formation after mild COVID-19. TCRdb re-analysed the 5' RACE reads in MiXCR, keeping a single row per CDR3 protein. This sample has about 350,000 distinct CDR3 sequences; roughly an eighth occur once, and the top ten carry 20% to 25%. Sequencing was performed on PBMCs or a T cell subset sorted from them (not recorded which). The receptor set was obtained from a man younger than 30 who had mild COVID-19 (a few samples of this study predate the infection). Cell type and time point are not known.

This clonotype came up a few times. The V gene is TRBV4-1, the J gene TRBJ2-7; possibly TRBD1 for D (5 bases). Germline V gene sequence: CDR1 MGHRA, CDR2 YSYEKL. The CDR3 sequence is 13 residues long. V lost 1 base to trimming and J lost 2 bases, with 6 bases between them. The CDR3 sequence is CASSQGQTYEQYF. The CDR3 DNA reads as TGCGCCAGCAGCCAAGGACAGACCTACGAGCAGTACTTC.

The CDR3 region is CATGGPPPRTQYF. The CDR3, as DNA: TGTGCCACCGGGGGGCCTCCCCCCCGAACCCAGTACTTC. The rearrangement links TRBV11-1 to TRBJ2-5; possibly TRBD2 for D (7 bases). CDR1 SGHAT and CDR2 FQDESV come from the germline V gene (reference sequence). Trimming removed 10 bases at V and 8 bases at J, with 20 bases between. This CDR3 spans 13 amino acids.

The table lists this clonotype with a few counts. The V gene is TRBV4-1, the J gene TRBJ2-7; D unclear. Per the germline V gene, CDR1 is MGHRA and CDR2 is YSYEKL. Deletions cut 1 base from V and 0 bases from J, with 19 bases between. The CDR3 has 18 residues. The CDR3 DNA reads as TGCGCCAGCAGCCAAGCTAAAGCTTCTAGAATCAGCTCCTACGAGCAGTACTTC. Protein sequence: CASSQAKASRISSYEQYF.

This sequence joins TRBV7-9 and TRBJ2-3; the match to TRBD2 covers 9 bases. Germline loops: CDR1 SEHNR, CDR2 FQNEAQ (reference sequence). The J segment lost 0 bases and the V segment lost 2 bases, leaving 9 bases of the junction unmatched. CDR3 length: 18 residues. DNA for the CDR3: TGTGCCAGCAGCTTATGGCGGGGGGGCCGGTTGAGCACAGATACGCAGTATTTT. This gives the protein CASSLWRGGRLSTDTQYF.

The V and J genes are TRBV28 and TRBJ1-1; unclear D gene. The ends were cut back, 4 bases at V and 7 bases at J, with 4 bases in the middle. The germline V gene encodes CDR1 MDHEN and CDR2 SYDVKM. The CDR3 length is 10 residues. CDR3 amino acids: CASSSFEAFF. DNA of the CDR3: TGTGCCAGCAGTTCCTTTGAAGCTTTCTTT.

This clonotype appeared a few times. The chain couples TRBV5-6 to TRBJ2-4, with TRBD2 identical over 13 bases. The trim removed 2 bases at V and 5 bases at J, leaving 1 base unmatched. The germline V gene has CDR1 SGHDT and CDR2 YYEEEE. This CDR3 region has 15 residues. CDR3 loop: CASSFGLAGENIQYF. The CDR3 DNA sequence: TGTGCCAGCAGCTTCGGACTAGCGGGGGAAAACATTCAGTACTTC.

The CDR3: CASSMGPQSNQPQHF. In DNA form, the CDR3 reads TGTGCCAGTAGTATGGGTCCGCAGTCCAATCAGCCCCAGCATTTT. The chain combines TRBV19 with TRBJ1-5; no firm D call. V was cut by 3 bases and J by 3 bases, with 12 bases left in between. Germline-derived CDR1 and CDR2 are LNHDA and SQIVND (reference sequence). This CDR3 spans 15 amino acids. Drawing the rest from reference TRBV19 and TRBJ1-5, the complete variable domain is DGGITQSPKYLFRKEGQNVTLSCEQNLNHDAMYWYRQDPGQGLRLIYYSQIVNDFQKGDIAEGYSVSREKKESFPLTVTSAQKNPTAFYLCASSMGPQSNQPQHFGDGTRLSIL.

V and J are TRBV12-3 or TRBV12-4 and TRBJ1-1, with D possibly matching TRBD1 (5 bases). The CDR3 loop spans 14 amino acids. Trimming pared 5 bases from V and 1 base from J, leaving 11 bases between. Here the CDR3 DNA reads TGTGCCAGCAGTCCTCGGGGGTGGAACACTGAAGCTTTCTTT. This codes for CASSPRGWNTEAFF.

This clonotype has just a few counts. This chain uses TRBV7-9 with TRBJ2-5, with 8 bases fitting TRBD2. This CDR3 contains 16 residues. Germline CDR1 is SEHNR and CDR2 is FQNEAQ (reference sequence). Germline trimming cut 4 bases from V and 5 bases from J; bases unmatched to any gene: 12. The CDR3 protein is CASSSVRGGPPETQYF. For the CDR3, the DNA is TGTGCCAGCAGCTCGGTACGGGGGGGTCCCCCCGAGACCCAGTACTTC.

A few counts support this clonotype. The chain couples TRBV18 to TRBJ2-5, with D possibly being TRBD2 (5 bases). The CDR3 is made up of 16 amino acids. Trimming removed 3 bases from V and 1 base from J, with 15 bases in between. Germline V CDR1 and CDR2: KGHSH, LQKENI. The CDR3 region is CASSPDPAGSQETQYF. The CDR3 region has the DNA TGTGCCAGCTCACCCGACCCGGCGGGCAGCCAAGAGACCCAGTACTTC.

This clonotype was observed a handful of times. The chain uses TRBV7-6 and TRBJ2-1; 9 bases line up with TRBD2. The CDR3 covers 13 residues. Per the germline V gene, CDR1 is SGHVS and CDR2 is FNYEAQ. Written as DNA, the CDR3 is TGTGCGATCGCGGGGGGGCCTTCCAATGAGCAGTTCTTC. Translating gives CAIAGGPSNEQFF. The whole variable domain, filled in from reference TRBV7-6 and TRBJ2-1, reads GAGVSQSPRYKVTKRGQDVALRCDPISGHVSLYWYRQALGQGPEFLTYFNYEAQQDKSGLPNDRFSAERPEGSISTLTIQRTEQRDSAMYRCAIAGGPSNEQFFGPGTRLTVL.